This TCR beta chain was captured in a study of blood T cell repertoires in COVID-19. Study information: The cDNA or gDNA used as material had been derived from T cells, B-cell-depleted T cells, or PBMCs.

Methods used by the authors: Estimates of nucleated cell counts were drawn from the amplification of reference gene primers. Sequencing was performed with immunoSEQ multiplex PCR; in TCRdb, only in-frame clones are kept and a portion is missing. D and trimming were read from the DNA, whereas the V and J calls and clone size are those reported in that table. The table records 200,000 to 250,000 clones, about 88% of them present only once. This CDR3 comprises 15 residues. Germline CDR1 and CDR2: SGHDT and YYEEEE. The V and J ends lost 3 bases and 6 bases, in that order; junction bases with no gene match: 10.

The sequence came from a woman between 40 and 50 years old who had recovered from COVID-19. Input material: peripheral blood. The chain employs TRBV5-6 and TRBJ2-3, with 7 bases identical to TRBD2. This CDR3 reads CASSSRTRRSDTQYF. For the CDR3, the DNA is TGTGCCAGCAGCTCGAGGACTAGAAGGTCCGATACGCAGTATTTT.